This TCR beta chain is from a study of blood T cell repertoires in COVID-19. Background on the study: COVID-19 samples collected from the United States, Italy and Spain covered acute and convalescent phases.

Authors' methods: Amplification from reference gene primers served as the basis for estimated nucleated cell counts. The data were produced by immunoSEQ multiplex PCR, yet TCRdb's version contains in-frame clones alone and is incomplete. V and J calls and clone size are those listed in that table; D and trimming were worked out from the DNA. The sample lists 150,000 to 200,000 clones, 74% occurring once. There are a few counts of this clone. This CDR3 spans 14 amino acids. V was cut by 3 bases and J by 1 base, with 8 bases left in between. Germline V CDR1 and CDR2: SEHNR, FQNEAQ (reference sequence). The chain combines TRBV7-9 with TRBJ2-3; a weak D match, TRBD2 (5 bases). The sequenced sample was peripheral blood. The sequence was collected from an elderly woman with acute or convalescent COVID-19. CDR3 bases: TGTGCCAGCAGCTTCGGGGTAGGCACAGATACGCAGTATTTT. This translates into CASSFGVGTDTQYF.